One T cell receptor (beta chain) is described in this entry. The junction had 2 bases not matched to a gene; V was cut back by 2 bases and J by 4 bases. Looked up from germline, CDR1 is SGHTA and CDR2 is FQGTGA. CDR3 length: 14 residues. The data stem from a study of control samples from healthy donors and cancer patients. TCRdb's copy holds only in-frame clones and misses some; the assay was immunoSEQ multiplex PCR. The repertoire holds approximately 66,000 clones, 90% seen once, with about 6.5% in the top ten. The receptor comes from a man aged 55 to 70 with colorectal cancer. Sequencing used PBMCs. This chain links TRBV7-3 with TRBJ2-5, with TRBD1 identical over 9 bases. The CDR3, as DNA: TGTGCCAGCAGCTTAGGGACAGGGTTAGAGACCCAGTACTTC. Amino acids: CASSLGTGLETQYF.